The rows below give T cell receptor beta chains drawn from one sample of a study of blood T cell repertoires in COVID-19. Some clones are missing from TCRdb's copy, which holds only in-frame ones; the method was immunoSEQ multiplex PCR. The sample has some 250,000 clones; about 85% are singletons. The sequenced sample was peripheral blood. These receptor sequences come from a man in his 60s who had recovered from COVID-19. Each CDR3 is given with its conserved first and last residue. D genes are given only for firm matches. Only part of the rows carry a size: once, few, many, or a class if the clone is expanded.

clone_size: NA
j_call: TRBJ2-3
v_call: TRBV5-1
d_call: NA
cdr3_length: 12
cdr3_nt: TGCGCCAGCAGCGCAAGACAGGATACGCAGTATTTT
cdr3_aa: CASSARQDTQYF

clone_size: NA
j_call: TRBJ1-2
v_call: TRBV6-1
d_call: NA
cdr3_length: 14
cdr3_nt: TGTGCCAGCAGTGAAGGCGGCAGCTGGAATGGCTACACCTTC
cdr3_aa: CASSEGGSWNGYTF

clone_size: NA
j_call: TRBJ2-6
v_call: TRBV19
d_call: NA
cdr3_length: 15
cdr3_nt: TGTGCCAGTAGTCTCTACAGTTCTGGGGCCAACGTCCTGACTTTC
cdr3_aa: CASSLYSSGANVLTF

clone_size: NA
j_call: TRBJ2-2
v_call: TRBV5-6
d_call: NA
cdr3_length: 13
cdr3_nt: TGTGCCAGCACCCCCGGAGGATACGGGGAGCTGTTTTTT
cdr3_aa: CASTPGGYGELFF

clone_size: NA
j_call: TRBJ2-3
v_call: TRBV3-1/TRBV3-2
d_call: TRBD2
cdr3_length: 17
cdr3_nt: TGTGCCAGCAGCCAAATTCTACCGGGGGGGAGGACAGATACGCAGTATTTT
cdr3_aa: CASSQILPGGRTDTQYF

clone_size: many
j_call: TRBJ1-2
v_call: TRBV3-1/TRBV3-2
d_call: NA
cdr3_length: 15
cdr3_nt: NA
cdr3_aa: CASSQDGFGQGTVAF

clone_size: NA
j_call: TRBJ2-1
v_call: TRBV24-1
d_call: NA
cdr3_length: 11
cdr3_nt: TGTGCCACCAAGAGCTACAATGAGCAGTTCTTC
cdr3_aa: CATKSYNEQFF

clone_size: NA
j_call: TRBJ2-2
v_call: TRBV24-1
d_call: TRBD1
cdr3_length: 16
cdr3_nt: TGTGCCACCAGTGATTCCGGGACAGGGTTGATCGGGGAGCTGTTTTTT
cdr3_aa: CATSDSGTGLIGELFF

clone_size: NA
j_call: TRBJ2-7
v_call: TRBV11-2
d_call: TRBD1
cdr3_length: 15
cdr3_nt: TGTGCCAGCAGCTTAGCTGGACAGGGGTTCCACGAGCAGTACTTC
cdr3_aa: CASSLAGQGFHEQYF

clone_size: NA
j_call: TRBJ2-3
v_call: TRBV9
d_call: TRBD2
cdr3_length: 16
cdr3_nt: TGTGCCAGCAGCATCGGGACTAGCCAACCAAGCGATACGCAGTATTTT
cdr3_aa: CASSIGTSQPSDTQYF

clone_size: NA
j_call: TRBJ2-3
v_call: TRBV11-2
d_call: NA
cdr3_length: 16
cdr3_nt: TGTGCCAGCAGCAGACGCGGGGTAATGGGCACAGATACGCAGTATTTT
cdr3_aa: CASSRRGVMGTDTQYF

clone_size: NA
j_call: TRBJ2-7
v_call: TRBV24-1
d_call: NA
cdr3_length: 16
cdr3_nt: TGTGCCACCAGTGAAGGCAGGGGCGCCGGCCCCTACGAGCAGTACTTC
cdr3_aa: CATSEGRGAGPYEQYF

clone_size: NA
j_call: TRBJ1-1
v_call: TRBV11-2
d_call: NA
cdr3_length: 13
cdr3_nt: TGTGCCAGCTTTGCCAGGGCCAACACTGAAGCTTTCTTT
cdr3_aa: CASFARANTEAFF

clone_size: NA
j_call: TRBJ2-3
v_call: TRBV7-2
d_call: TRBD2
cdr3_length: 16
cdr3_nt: TGTGCCAGCAGCTCAGTTGGCGGGGGGGCAGGAGATACGCAGTATTTT
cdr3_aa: CASSSVGGGAGDTQYF

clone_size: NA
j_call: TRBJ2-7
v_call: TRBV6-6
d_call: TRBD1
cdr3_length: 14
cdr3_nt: TGTGCCAGCAGTTACCCCGGGACAGCCTACGAGCAGTACTTC
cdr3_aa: CASSYPGTAYEQYF

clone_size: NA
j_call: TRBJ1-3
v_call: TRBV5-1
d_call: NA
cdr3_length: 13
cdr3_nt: TGCGCCAGCAGCTTGGGAGGGTCGGACACCATATATTTT
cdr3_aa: CASSLGGSDTIYF

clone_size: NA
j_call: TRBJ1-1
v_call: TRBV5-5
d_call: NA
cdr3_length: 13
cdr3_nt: TGTGCCAGCAGCCTCCAGGGCGACACTGAAGCTTTCTTT
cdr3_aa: CASSLQGDTEAFF

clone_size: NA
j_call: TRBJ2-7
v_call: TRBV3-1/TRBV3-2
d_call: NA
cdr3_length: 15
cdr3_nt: TGTGCCAGCAGCAAGGACTATCGGAGCTCCTACGAGCAGTACTTC
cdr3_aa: CASSKDYRSSYEQYF

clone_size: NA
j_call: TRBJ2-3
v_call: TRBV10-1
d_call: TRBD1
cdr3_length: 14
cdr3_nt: TGCGCCACCAACGAGGGGACAGGGACAGATACGCAGTATTTT
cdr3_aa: CATNEGTGTDTQYF

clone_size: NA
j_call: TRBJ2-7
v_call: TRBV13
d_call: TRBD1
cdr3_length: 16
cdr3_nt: TGTGCCAGCAGCGCATCAGGGGGCTACTACACCTACGAGCAGTACTTC
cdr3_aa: CASSASGGYYTYEQYF

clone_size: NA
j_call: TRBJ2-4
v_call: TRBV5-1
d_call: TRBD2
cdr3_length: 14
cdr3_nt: TGCGCCAGCAGTACGGGACTAGCTTCTCATTGGCAGTACTTC
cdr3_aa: CASSTGLASHWQYF

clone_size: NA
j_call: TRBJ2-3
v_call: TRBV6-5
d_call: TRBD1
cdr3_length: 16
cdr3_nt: TGTGCCAGCAGTTACGACTGGACAGGCTCCACAGATACGCAGTATTTT
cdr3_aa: CASSYDWTGSTDTQYF

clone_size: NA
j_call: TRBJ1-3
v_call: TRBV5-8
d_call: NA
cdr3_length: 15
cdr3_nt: TGTGCCAGCAGCCCAAGGCCGGGGTACGGAAACACCATATATTTT
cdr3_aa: CASSPRPGYGNTIYF

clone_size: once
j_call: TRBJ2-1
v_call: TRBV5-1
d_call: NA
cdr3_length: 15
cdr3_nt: TGCGCCAGCAGCTTGGATGACAGAGGATACAATGAGCAGTTCTTC
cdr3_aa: CASSLDDRGYNEQFF

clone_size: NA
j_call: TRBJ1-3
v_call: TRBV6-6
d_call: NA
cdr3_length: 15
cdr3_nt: TGTGCCAGCAGTTACCACCAGGGCGTAGGAAACACCATATATTTT
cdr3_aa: CASSYHQGVGNTIYF

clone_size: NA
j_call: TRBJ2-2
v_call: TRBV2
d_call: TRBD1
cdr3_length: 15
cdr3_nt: TGTGCCAGCAGGGGGGGACAGGCTAACACCGGGGAGCTGTTTTTT
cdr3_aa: CASRGGQANTGELFF

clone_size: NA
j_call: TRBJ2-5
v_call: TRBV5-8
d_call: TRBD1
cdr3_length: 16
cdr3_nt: TGTGCCAGCAGCTGGGGGCCGGGACAGGCGGGGGAGACCCAGTACTTC
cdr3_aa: CASSWGPGQAGETQYF

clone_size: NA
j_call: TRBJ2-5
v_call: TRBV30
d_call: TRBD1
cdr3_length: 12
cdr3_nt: TGTGCCTGGGGGACAGGGGGCGCTTTCCAGTACTTC
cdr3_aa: CAWGTGGAFQYF

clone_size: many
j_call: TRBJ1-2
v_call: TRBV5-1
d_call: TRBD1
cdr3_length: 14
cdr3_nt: TGCGCCAGCAGCTCTGGACAGGTTGAATATGGCTACACCTTC
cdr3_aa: CASSSGQVEYGYTF

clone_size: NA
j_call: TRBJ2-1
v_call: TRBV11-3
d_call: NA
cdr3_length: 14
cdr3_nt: TGTGCCAGCAGCTTAGGACGGGAATACAATGAGCAGTTCTTC
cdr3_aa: CASSLGREYNEQFF

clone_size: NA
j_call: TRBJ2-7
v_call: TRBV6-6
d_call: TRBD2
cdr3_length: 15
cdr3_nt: TGTGCCAGCAGCCCCGGGACTAGCAAGTCCTACGAGCAGTACTTC
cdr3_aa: CASSPGTSKSYEQYF

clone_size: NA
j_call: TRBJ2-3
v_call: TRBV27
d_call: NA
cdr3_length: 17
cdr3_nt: TGTGCCAGCAGCTACTACCCCAGGGGACCGAGCACAGATACGCAGTATTTT
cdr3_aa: CASSYYPRGPSTDTQYF

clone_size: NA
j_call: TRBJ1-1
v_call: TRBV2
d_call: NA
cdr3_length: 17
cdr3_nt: TGTGCCAGCAGTCTACCCATGCGACAGGTCCAGAACACTGAAGCTTTCTTT
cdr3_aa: CASSLPMRQVQNTEAFF

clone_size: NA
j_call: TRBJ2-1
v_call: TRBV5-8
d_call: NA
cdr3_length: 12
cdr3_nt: TGTGCCAGCAGCTCCATAGTGGATGAGCAGTTCTTC
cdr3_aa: CASSSIVDEQFF

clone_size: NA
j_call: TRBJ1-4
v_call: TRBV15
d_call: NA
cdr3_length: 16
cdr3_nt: TGTGCCACCAGCAGAGCCCGGAACTCGGGTGGGGAAAAACTGTTTTTT
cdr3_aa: CATSRARNSGGEKLFF

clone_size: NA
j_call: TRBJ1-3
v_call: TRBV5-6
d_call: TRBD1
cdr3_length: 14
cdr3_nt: TGTGCCAGCAGCTTAGCACAGGGGATGGACACCATATATTTT
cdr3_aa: CASSLAQGMDTIYF

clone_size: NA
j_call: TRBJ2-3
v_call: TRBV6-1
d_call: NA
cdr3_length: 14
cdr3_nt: TGTGCCAGCAGTGACACTTGGGGCGCAGATACGCAGTATTTT
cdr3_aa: CASSDTWGADTQYF

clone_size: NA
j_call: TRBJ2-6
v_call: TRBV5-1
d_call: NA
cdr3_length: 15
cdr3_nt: TGCGCCAGCAGCCCTGGGCTAACTGGGGCCAACGTCCTGACTTTC
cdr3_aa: CASSPGLTGANVLTF

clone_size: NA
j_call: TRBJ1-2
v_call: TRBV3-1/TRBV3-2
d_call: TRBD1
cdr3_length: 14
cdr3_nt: TGTGCCAGCAGCCCGGGACAGGGGATTTATGGCTACACCTTC
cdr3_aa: CASSPGQGIYGYTF

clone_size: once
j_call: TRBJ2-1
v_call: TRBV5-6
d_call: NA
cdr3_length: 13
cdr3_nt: TGTGCCAGCAGCCTTCTATCCGACAATGAGCAGTTCTTC
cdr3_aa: CASSLLSDNEQFF

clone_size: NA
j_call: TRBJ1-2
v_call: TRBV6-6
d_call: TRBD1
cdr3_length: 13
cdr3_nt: TGTGCCAGCAGGACACAGGGGGGCTATGGCTACACCTTC
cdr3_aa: CASRTQGGYGYTF

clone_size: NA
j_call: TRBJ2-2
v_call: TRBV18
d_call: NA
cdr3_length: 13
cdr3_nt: TGTGCCAGCTCACCTCAGGGCCCCGGGGAGCTGTTTTTT
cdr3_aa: CASSPQGPGELFF

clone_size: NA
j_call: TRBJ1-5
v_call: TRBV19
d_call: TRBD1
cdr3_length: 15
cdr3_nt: TGTGCCAGTAGTCTGAGGACAGGGGGGAATCAGCCCCAGCATTTT
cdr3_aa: CASSLRTGGNQPQHF

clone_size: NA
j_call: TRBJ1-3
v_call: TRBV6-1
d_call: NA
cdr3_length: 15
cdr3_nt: TGTGCCAGCAGTGAAGTTAGCCGCTCTGGAAACACCATATATTTT
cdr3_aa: CASSEVSRSGNTIYF

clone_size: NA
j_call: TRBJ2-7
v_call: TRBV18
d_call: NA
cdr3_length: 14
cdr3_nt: TGTGCCAGCACCAAGGACCCCACCGGGGGCGAGCAGTACTTC
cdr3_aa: CASTKDPTGGEQYF

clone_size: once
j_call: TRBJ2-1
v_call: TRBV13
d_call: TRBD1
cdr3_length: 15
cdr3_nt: TGTGCCAGCAGCCCCGGGACAGGGTTGGGCAATGAGCAGTTCTTC
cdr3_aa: CASSPGTGLGNEQFF

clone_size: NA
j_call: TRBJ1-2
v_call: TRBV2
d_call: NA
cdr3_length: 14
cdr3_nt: TGTGCCAGCAGTTACCGACAGGACCTCTATGGCTACACCTTC
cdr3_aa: CASSYRQDLYGYTF

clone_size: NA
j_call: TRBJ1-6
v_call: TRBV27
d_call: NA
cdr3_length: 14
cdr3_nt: TGTGCCAGCAGGTACTACAGGGTGGAAGGTCCCCTCCACTTT
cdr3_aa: CASRYYRVEGPLHF

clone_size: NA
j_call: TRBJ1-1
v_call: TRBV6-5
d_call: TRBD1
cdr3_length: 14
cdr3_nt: TGTGCCAGCACGTATTACAGGGGAAACACTGAAGCTTTCTTT
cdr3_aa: CASTYYRGNTEAFF

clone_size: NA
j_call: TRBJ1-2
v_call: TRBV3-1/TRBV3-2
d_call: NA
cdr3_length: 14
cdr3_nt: TGTGCCAGCAGCCCCTTCGGCAGGGACTATGGCTACACCTTC
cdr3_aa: CASSPFGRDYGYTF

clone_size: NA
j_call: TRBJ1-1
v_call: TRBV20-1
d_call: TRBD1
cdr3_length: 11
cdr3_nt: TGCAGTGCTACACAGGGGACTGAAGCTTTCTTT
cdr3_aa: CSATQGTEAFF

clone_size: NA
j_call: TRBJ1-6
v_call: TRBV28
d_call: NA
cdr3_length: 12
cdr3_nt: TGTGCCATCACAGGGAATGCGTCACCCCTCCACTTT
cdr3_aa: CAITGNASPLHF

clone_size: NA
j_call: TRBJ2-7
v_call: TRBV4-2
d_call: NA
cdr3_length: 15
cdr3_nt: TGTGCCAGCAGCACGACGACAGGAGGCTCCTACGAGCAGTACTTC
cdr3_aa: CASSTTTGGSYEQYF

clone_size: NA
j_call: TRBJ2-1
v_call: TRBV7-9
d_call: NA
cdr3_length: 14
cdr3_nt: TGTGCCAGCAGCTTAGCGGCGGGTGCCAATGAGCAGTTCTTC
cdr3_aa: CASSLAAGANEQFF